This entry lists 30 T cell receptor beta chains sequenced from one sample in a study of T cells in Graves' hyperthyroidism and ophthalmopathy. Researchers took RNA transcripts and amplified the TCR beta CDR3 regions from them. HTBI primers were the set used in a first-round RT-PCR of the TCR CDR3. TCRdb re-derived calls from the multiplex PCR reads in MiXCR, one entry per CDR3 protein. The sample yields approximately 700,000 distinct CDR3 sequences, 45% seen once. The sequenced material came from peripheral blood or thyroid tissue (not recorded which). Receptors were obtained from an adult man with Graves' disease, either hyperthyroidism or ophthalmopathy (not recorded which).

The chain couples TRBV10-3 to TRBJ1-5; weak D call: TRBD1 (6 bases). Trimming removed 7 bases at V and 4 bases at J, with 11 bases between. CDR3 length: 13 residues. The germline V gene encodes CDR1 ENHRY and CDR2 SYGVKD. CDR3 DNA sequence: TGTGCCATCACATCAGGGGATAATCAGCCCCAGCATTTT. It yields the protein CAITSGDNQPQHF.

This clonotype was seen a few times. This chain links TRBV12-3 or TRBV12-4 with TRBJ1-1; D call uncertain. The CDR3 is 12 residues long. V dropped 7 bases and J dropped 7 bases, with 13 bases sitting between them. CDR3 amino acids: CASTREVGEAFF. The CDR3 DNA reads TGTGCCAGCACGAGGGAGGTAGGTGAAGCTTTCTTT.

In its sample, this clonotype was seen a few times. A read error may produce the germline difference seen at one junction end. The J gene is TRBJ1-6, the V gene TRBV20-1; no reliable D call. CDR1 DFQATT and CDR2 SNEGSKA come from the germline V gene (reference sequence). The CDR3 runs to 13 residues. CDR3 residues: CSARDGRNSPLHF. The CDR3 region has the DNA TGCAGTGCTCGAGACGGCAGGAATTCACCCCTCCACTTT.

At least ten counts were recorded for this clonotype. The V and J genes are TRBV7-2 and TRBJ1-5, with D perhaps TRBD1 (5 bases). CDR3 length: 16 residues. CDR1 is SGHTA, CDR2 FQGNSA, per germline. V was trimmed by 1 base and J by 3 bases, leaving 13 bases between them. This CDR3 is CASSLEGRWYNQPQHF. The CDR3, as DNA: TGTGCCAGCAGCTTAGAGGGGCGCTGGTACAATCAGCCCCAGCATTTT.

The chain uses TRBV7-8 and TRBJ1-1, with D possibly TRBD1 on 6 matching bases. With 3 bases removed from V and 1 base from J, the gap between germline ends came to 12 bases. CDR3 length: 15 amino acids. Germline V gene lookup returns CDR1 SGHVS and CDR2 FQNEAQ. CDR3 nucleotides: TGTGCCAGCAGCTTGACGCAGGGGAGGAACACTGAAGCTTTCTTT. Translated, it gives CASSLTQGRNTEAFF.

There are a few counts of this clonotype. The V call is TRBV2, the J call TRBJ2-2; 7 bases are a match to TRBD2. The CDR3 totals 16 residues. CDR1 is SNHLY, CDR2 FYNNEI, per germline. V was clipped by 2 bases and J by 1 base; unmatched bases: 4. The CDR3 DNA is TGTGCCAGCAGTGAATCTCTAGCGGTGAACACCGGGGAGCTGTTTTTT. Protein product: CASSESLAVNTGELFF. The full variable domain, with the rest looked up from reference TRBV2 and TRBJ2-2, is EPEVTQTPSHQVTQMGQEVILRCVPISNHLYFYWYRQILGQKVEFLVSFYNNEISEKSEIFDDQFSVERPDGSNFTLKIRSTKLEDSAMYFCASSESLAVNTGELFFGEGSRLTVL.

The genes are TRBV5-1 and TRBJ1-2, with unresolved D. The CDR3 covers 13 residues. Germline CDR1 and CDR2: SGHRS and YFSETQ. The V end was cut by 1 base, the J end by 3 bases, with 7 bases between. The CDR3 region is CASSLTDDYGYTF. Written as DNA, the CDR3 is TGCGCCAGCAGCTTGACGGATGACTATGGCTACACCTTC.

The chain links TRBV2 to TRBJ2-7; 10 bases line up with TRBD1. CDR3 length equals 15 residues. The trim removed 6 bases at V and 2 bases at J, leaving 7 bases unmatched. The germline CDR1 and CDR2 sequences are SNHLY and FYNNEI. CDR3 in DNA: TGTGCCAGCAGCGACGGGACAGGGGTTACCTACGAGCAGTACTTC. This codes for CASSDGTGVTYEQYF.

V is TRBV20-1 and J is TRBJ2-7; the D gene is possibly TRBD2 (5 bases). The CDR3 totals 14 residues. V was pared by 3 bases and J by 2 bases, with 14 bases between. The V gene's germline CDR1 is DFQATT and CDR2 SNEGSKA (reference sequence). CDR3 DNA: TGCAGTGCTAGCGCCGGACTGTACCCCTACGAGCAGTACTTC. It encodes CSASAGLYPYEQYF.

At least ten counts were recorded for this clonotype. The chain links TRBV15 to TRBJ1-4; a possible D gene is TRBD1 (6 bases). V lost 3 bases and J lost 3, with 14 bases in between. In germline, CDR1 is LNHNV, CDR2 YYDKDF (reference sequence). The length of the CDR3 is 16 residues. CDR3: CATSRGNRAANEKLFF. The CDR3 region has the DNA TGTGCCACCAGCAGGGGTAACAGGGCGGCTAATGAAAAACTGTTTTTT.

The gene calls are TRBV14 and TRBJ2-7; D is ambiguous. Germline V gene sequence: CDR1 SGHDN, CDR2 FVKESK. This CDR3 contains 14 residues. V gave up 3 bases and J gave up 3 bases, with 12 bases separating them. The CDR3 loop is CASSQAGIHYEQYF. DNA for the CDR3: TGTGCCAGCAGCCAGGCAGGAATACACTACGAGCAGTACTTC.

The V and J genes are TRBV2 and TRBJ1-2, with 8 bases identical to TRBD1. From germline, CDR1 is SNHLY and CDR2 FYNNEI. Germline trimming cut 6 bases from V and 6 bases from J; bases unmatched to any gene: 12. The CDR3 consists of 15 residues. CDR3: CASSPEWTGSNGYTF. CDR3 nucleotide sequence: TGTGCCAGCAGCCCAGAATGGACAGGGAGCAATGGCTACACCTTC.

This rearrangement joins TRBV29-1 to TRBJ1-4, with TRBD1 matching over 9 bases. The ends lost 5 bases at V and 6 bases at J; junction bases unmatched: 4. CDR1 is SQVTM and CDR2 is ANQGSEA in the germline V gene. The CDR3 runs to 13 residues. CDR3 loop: CSVMGQGHEKLFF. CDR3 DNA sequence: TGCAGCGTTATGGGACAGGGACATGAAAAACTGTTTTTT.

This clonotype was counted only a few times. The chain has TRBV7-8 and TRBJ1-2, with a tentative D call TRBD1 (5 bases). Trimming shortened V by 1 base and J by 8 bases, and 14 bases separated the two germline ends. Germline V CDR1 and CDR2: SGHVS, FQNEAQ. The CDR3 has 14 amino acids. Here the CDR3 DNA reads TGTGCCAGCAGCTTAGACCCGGGGGTTGGAGGCTACACCTTC. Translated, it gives CASSLDPGVGGYTF.

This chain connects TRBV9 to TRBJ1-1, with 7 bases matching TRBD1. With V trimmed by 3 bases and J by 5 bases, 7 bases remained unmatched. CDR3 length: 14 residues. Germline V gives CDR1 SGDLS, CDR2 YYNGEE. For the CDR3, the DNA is TGTGCCAGCAGCGCAACAGGGGTTCTGACTGAAGCTTTCTTT. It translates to CASSATGVLTEAFF.

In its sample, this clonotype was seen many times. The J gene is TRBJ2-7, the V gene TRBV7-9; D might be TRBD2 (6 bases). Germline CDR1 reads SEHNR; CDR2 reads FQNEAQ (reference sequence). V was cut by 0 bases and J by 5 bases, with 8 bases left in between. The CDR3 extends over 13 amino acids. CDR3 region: CASSLAGGHEQYF. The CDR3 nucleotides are TGTGCCAGCAGCTTAGCGGGAGGCCACGAGCAGTACTTC.

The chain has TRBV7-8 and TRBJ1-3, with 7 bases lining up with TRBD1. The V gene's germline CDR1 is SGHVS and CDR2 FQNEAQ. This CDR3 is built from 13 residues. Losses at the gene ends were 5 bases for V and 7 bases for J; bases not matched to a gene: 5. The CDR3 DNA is TGTGCCAGCAGCCAAACAGGGGTGAACACCATATATTTT. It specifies CASSQTGVNTIYF.

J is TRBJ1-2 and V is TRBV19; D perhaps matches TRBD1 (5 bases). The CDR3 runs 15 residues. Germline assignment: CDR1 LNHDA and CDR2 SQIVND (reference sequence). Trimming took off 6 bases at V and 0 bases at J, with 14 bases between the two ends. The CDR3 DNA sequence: TGTGCCAGTAGCCTCCGGGACGGACCTAACTATGGCTACACCTTC. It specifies CASSLRDGPNYGYTF.

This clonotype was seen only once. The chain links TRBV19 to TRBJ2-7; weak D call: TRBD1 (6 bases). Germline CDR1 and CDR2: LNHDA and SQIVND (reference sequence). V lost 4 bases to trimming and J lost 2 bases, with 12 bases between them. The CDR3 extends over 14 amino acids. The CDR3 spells CASSSRNRAYEQYF. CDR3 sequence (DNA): TGTGCCAGTAGTAGCCGGAACAGGGCCTACGAGCAGTACTTC.

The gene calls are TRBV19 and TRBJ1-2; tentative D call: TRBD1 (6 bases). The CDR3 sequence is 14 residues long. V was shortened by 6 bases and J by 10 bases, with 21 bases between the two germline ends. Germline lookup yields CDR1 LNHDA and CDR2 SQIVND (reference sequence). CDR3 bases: TGTGCCAGTAGAAACCGGGACATCACTCTAGACTACACCTTC. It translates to CASRNRDITLDYTF.

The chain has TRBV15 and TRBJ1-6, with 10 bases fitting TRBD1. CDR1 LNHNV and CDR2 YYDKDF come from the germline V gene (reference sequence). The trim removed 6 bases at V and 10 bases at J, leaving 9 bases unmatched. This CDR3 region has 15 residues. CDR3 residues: CATSLGETGGSPLHF. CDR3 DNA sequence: TGTGCCACCAGTCTAGGAGAGACAGGGGGCTCACCCCTCCACTTT. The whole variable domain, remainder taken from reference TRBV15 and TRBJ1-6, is DAMVIQNPRYQVTQFGKPVTLSCSQTLNHNVMYWYQQKSSQAPKLLFHYYDKDFNNEADTPDNFQSRRPNTSFCFLDIRSPGLGDTAMYLCATSLGETGGSPLHFGNGTRLTVT.

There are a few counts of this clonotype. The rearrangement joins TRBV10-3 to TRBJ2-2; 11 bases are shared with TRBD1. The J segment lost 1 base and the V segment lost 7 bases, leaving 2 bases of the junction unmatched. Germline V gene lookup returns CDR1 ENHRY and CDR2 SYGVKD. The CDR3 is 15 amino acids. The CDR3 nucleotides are TGTGCCATCACGGGACAGGGGGTGAACACCGGGGAGCTGTTTTTT. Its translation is CAITGQGVNTGELFF.

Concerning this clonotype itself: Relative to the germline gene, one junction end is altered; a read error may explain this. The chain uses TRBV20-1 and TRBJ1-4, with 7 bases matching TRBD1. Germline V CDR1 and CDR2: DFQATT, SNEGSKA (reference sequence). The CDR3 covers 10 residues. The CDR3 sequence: CSARAGTAVF. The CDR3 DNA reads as TGCAGTGCTAGGGCCGGGACAGCCGTGTTT.

CDR3 amino acids: CASSLVTGGANTEAFF. DNA of the CDR3: TGTGCCAGCAGCTTAGTCACAGGGGGCGCGAACACTGAAGCTTTCTTT. V usage is TRBV7-9 and J usage is TRBJ1-1, with 9 bases identical to TRBD1. The V and J ends lost 1 base and 1 base, in that order; junction bases with no gene match: 4. Germline V gene data show CDR1 as SEHNR and CDR2 as FQNEAQ (reference sequence). CDR3 length: 16 residues.

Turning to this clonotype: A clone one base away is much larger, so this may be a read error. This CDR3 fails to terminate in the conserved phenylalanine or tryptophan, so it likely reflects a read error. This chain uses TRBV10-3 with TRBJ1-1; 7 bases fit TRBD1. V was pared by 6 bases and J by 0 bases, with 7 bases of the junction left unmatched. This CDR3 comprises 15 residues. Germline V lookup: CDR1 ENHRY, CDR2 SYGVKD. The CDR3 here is CAISDRAPMNTEAFL. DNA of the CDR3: TGTGCCATCAGCGACAGGGCCCCTATGAACACTGAAGCTTTCCTT.

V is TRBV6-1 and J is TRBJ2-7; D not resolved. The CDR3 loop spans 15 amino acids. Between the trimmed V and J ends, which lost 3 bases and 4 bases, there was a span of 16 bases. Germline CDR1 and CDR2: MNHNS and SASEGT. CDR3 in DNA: TGTGCCAGCAGTGACGGCCGGGTCCTTAAATACGAGCAGTACTTC. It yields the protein CASSDGRVLKYEQYF.

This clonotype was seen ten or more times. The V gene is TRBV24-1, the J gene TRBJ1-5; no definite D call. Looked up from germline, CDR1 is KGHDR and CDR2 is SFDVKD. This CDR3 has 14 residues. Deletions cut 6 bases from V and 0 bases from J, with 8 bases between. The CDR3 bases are TGTGCCACCAGTTCCGAGAATAGCAATCAGCCCCAGCATTTT. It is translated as CATSSENSNQPQHF.

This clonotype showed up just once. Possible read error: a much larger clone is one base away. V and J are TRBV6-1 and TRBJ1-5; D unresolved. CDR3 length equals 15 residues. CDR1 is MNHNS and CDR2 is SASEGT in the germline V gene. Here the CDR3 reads CASSPKGRSNQPHHF. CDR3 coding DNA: TGTGCCAGCAGCCCCAAAGGCCGCAGCAATCAGCCCCACCATTTT.

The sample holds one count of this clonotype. The CDR3 nucleotides are TGTGCCTGGAGCCACCAGCGGGCCCTTTCCTACGAGCAGTACTTC. As protein: CAWSHQRALSYEQYF. V and J are TRBV30 and TRBJ2-7; the D gene is possibly TRBD2 (6 bases). The CDR3 is 15 residues long. Germline V gives CDR1 GTSNPN, CDR2 SVGIG (reference sequence). V was shortened by 3 bases and J by 1 base, with 16 bases between the two germline ends.

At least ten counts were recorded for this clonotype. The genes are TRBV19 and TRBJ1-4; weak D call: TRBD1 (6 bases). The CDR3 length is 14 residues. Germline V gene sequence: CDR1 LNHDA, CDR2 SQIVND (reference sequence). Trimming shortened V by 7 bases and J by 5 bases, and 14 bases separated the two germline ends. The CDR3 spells CASTKDSGNEKLFF. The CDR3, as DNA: TGTGCCAGTACCAAGGACAGCGGCAATGAAAAACTGTTTTTT. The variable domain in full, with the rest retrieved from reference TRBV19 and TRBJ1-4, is DGGITQSPKYLFRKEGQNVTLSCEQNLNHDAMYWYRQDPGQGLRLIYYSQIVNDFQKGDIAEGYSVSREKKESFPLTVTSAQKNPTAFYLCASTKDSGNEKLFFGSGTQLSVL.